These T cell receptor beta chains were read from a single sample in a study of CD8 T cells in ankylosing spondylitis. TCRdb fed the 5' RACE reads into MiXCR, producing one record per CDR3 protein. This sample yields about 69,000 distinct CDR3 sequences, of which 5.3% are seen a single time; 2.2% belongs to the top ten. The sample comprised blood, either unsorted or a sorted T cell fraction (not recorded which). Source of these receptors: a male donor with ankylosing spondylitis or in good health (not recorded which). Both conserved end residues are part of each CDR3. Each record gives: clone size, V gene, D gene, J gene, CDR3 protein, CDR3 DNA. A D gene is named only where the DNA matches it firmly. Clone size is given for some rows only: seen once, a few or many times, or a class if the clone is expanded.

size: many
V: TRBV7-3
D: TRBD1
J: TRBJ1-1
CDR3: CASSPGTGIGNTEAFF
DNA: TGTGCCAGCAGCCCCGGGACAGGGATAGGAAACACTGAAGCTTTCTTT

size: many
V: TRBV5-1
D: .
J: TRBJ2-7
CDR3: CASSLRQPSYEQYF
DNA: TGCGCCAGCAGCCTCAGACAGCCTTCCTACGAGCAGTACTTC

size: many
V: TRBV4-3
D: .
J: TRBJ2-3
CDR3: CASSQNYKRGLYTDTQYF
DNA: TGCGCCAGCAGCCAGAACTACAAACGGGGACTCTACACAGATACGCAGTATTTT

size: few
V: TRBV5-1
D: .
J: TRBJ2-6
CDR3: CASSATGTGSNVLTF
DNA: TGCGCCAGCAGCGCCACAGGGACTGGGTCCAACGTCCTGACTTTC

size: .
V: TRBV5-6
D: .
J: TRBJ1-1
CDR3: CASMGAEASMNTEAFF
DNA: TGTGCCAGCATGGGAGCGGAGGCCAGCATGAACACTGAAGCTTTCTTT

size: many
V: TRBV5-1
D: .
J: TRBJ1-2
CDR3: CASRTGVNYGYTF
DNA: TGCGCCAGCAGGACGGGAGTTAACTATGGCTACACCTTC

size: many
V: TRBV18
D: .
J: TRBJ2-7
CDR3: CASSPTPTSSEQYF
DNA: TGTGCCAGCTCACCGACCCCGACTAGTAGCGAGCAGTACTTC

size: many
V: TRBV29-1
D: .
J: TRBJ1-2
CDR3: CSVDGTARDYGYTF
DNA: TGCAGCGTCGATGGGACCGCGAGGGACTATGGCTACACCTTC

size: many
V: TRBV5-1
D: TRBD2
J: TRBJ2-1
CDR3: CASSLDSGGHNEQFF
DNA: TGCGCCAGCAGCTTGGACAGCGGGGGCCACAATGAGCAGTTCTTC

size: .
V: TRBV7-2
D: .
J: TRBJ2-1
CDR3: CASSSRTSTQFF
DNA: TGTGCCAGCAGCTCGAGGACCTCGACGCAGTTCTTC

size: many
V: TRBV5-1
D: TRBD2
J: TRBJ2-5
CDR3: CASSPIAGVQETQYF
DNA: TGCGCCAGCAGCCCCATAGCGGGGGTACAAGAGACCCAGTACTTC

size: many
V: TRBV7-2
D: .
J: TRBJ2-7
CDR3: CASSFDWSEQYF
DNA: TGTGCCAGCAGCTTTGATTGGAGCGAGCAGTACTTC

size: .
V: TRBV2
D: TRBD1
J: TRBJ1-3
CDR3: CAICPGTGASGSSGNTIYF
DNA: TGTGCCATCTGTCCCGGGACAGGGGCGTCAGGGAGCTCTGGAAACACCATATATTTT

size: .
V: TRBV7-9
D: .
J: TRBJ1-3
CDR3: CASSLYLEGSGNTIYF
DNA: TGTGCCAGCAGCTTATATTTGGAGGGGTCTGGAAACACCATATATTTT

size: many
V: TRBV12-3/TRBV12-4
D: TRBD1
J: TRBJ2-3
CDR3: CASSLDRGFADTQYF
DNA: TGTGCCAGCAGTTTGGACAGGGGGTTTGCAGATACGCAGTATTTT

size: many
V: TRBV28
D: .
J: TRBJ1-5
CDR3: CASSPRGGGLNQPQHF
DNA: TGTGCCAGCAGTCCGCGGGGCGGGGGACTCAATCAGCCCCAGCATTTT

size: many
V: TRBV5-1
D: TRBD2
J: TRBJ2-1
CDR3: CASSLMAGGPYNEQFF
DNA: TGCGCCAGCAGCTTGATGGCGGGGGGACCTTACAATGAGCAGTTCTTC

size: many
V: TRBV10-3
D: .
J: TRBJ2-7
CDR3: CAISESGGYEQYF
DNA: TGTGCCATCAGTGAGTCGGGGGGTTACGAGCAGTACTTC

size: many
V: TRBV20-1
D: .
J: TRBJ2-6
CDR3: CSATTEGLSGANVLTF
DNA: TGCAGTGCTACTACGGAGGGACTCTCTGGGGCCAACGTCCTGACTTTC

size: many
V: TRBV5-1
D: .
J: TRBJ1-1
CDR3: CASSPPSNTEAFF
DNA: TGCGCCAGCAGCCCCCCTTCGAACACTGAAGCTTTCTTT

size: .
V: TRBV3-1
D: .
J: TRBJ2-5
CDR3: CASSRLGRDRETQYF
DNA: TGTGCCAGCAGCCGATTAGGGCGAGATCGTGAGACCCAGTACTTC

size: many
V: TRBV9
D: .
J: TRBJ2-7
CDR3: CASSVDPLYEQYF
DNA: TGTGCCAGCAGCGTAGATCCCCTCTACGAGCAGTACTTC

size: few
V: TRBV28
D: .
J: TRBJ1-4
CDR3: CATRSGMMTNEKLFF
DNA: TGTGCCACCAGATCCGGAATGATGACTAATGAAAAACTGTTTTTT

size: many
V: TRBV12-3/TRBV12-4
D: .
J: TRBJ1-2
CDR3: CASSPGLRYGYTF
DNA: TGTGCCAGCAGCCCCGGACTTAGATATGGCTACACCTTC

size: many
V: TRBV12-3/TRBV12-4
D: TRBD1
J: TRBJ2-4
CDR3: CASSLVEGQGLNIQYF
DNA: TGTGCCAGCAGTTTAGTAGAGGGACAGGGTCTAAACATTCAGTACTTC

size: many
V: TRBV6-4
D: TRBD1
J: TRBJ1-5
CDR3: CASSPGGGQPQHF
DNA: TGTGCCAGCAGTCCAGGGGGCGGCCAGCCCCAGCATTTT

size: many
V: TRBV7-2
D: .
J: TRBJ1-1
CDR3: CASSFDPLTEAFF
DNA: TGTGCCAGCAGCTTCGACCCCCTCACTGAAGCTTTCTTT

size: many
V: TRBV7-6
D: .
J: TRBJ1-3
CDR3: CASRNGVSGNTIYF
DNA: TGTGCCAGCAGAAATGGGGTTTCTGGAAACACCATATATTTT

size: many
V: TRBV28
D: TRBD1
J: TRBJ2-7
CDR3: CASSISGTGVHEQYF
DNA: TGTGCCAGCAGTATATCCGGGACAGGGGTCCACGAGCAGTACTTC

size: few
V: TRBV3-1
D: TRBD1
J: TRBJ2-7
CDR3: CASSRTGNHYEQYF
DNA: TGTGCCAGCAGCCGGACAGGGAACCACTACGAGCAGTACTTC

size: many
V: TRBV7-8
D: TRBD2
J: TRBJ2-3
CDR3: CASSPYSGGGTDTQYF
DNA: TGTGCCAGCAGTCCTTATAGCGGGGGAGGAACAGATACGCAGTATTTT

size: many
V: TRBV20-1
D: TRBD1
J: TRBJ2-7
CDR3: CSATETGPKDEQYF
DNA: TGCAGTGCGACCGAGACAGGGCCAAAGGACGAGCAGTACTTC

size: .
V: TRBV6-4
D: TRBD1
J: TRBJ1-5
CDR3: CASSSTGNSNQPQHF
DNA: TGTGCCAGCAGTTCGACAGGGAATAGCAATCAGCCCCAGCATTTT

size: many
V: TRBV3-1
D: TRBD1
J: TRBJ1-2
CDR3: CASSRQTGLTNYGYTF
DNA: TGTGCCAGCAGCCGACAGACAGGGCTTACTAACTATGGCTACACCTTC

size: many
V: TRBV6-1
D: .
J: TRBJ1-1
CDR3: CASRPGTRPDTEAFF
DNA: TGTGCCAGCAGGCCCGGGACGAGACCTGACACTGAAGCTTTCTTT

size: many
V: TRBV20-1
D: .
J: TRBJ2-5
CDR3: CSARDGARGFVKETQYF
DNA: TGCAGTGCTAGAGATGGGGCCCGGGGGTTTGTCAAGGAGACCCAGTACTTC

size: many
V: TRBV11-3
D: .
J: TRBJ2-7
CDR3: CASSVAGTRAYEQYF
DNA: TGTGCCAGCAGCGTCGCCGGGACACGAGCCTACGAGCAGTACTTC

size: many
V: TRBV2
D: .
J: TRBJ1-2
CDR3: CASRAVGANYGYTF
DNA: TGTGCCAGCAGGGCGGTCGGAGCTAACTATGGCTACACCTTC

size: many
V: TRBV12-3/TRBV12-4
D: TRBD2
J: TRBJ2-1
CDR3: CASISGGKPYNEQFF
DNA: TGTGCCAGCATATCCGGGGGGAAACCCTACAATGAGCAGTTCTTC

size: many
V: TRBV28
D: .
J: TRBJ1-5
CDR3: CASSLGDGGIGNQPQHF
DNA: TGTGCCAGCAGTTTAGGGGATGGGGGGATCGGTAATCAGCCCCAGCATTTT

size: many
V: TRBV28
D: .
J: TRBJ2-7
CDR3: CASSLGQVYEQYF
DNA: TGTGCCAGCAGTTTAGGGCAGGTCTACGAGCAGTACTTC

size: many
V: TRBV6-4
D: .
J: TRBJ2-1
CDR3: CASSSYEASQGYNEQFF
DNA: TGTGCCAGCAGCAGTTACGAGGCTTCACAGGGTTACAATGAGCAGTTCTTC

size: many
V: TRBV5-5
D: .
J: TRBJ1-6
CDR3: CASSLGQLNSPLHF
DNA: TGTGCCAGCAGCTTGGGGCAGCTTAATTCACCCCTCCACTTT

size: many
V: TRBV3-1
D: .
J: TRBJ2-7
CDR3: CASSLLQGLQYF
DNA: TGTGCCAGCAGCTTACTTCAAGGGTTGCAGTACTTC

size: few
V: TRBV2
D: .
J: TRBJ1-1
CDR3: CASSEGWGPEAFF
DNA: TGTGCCAGCAGTGAGGGCTGGGGGCCTGAAGCTTTCTTT